Each of the 16 T cell receptor beta chains below was sequenced from the same sample in a study of T cell responses to AZD1222 COVID-19 vaccine. Produced via immunoSEQ multiplex PCR; TCRdb's table is partial and in-frame only. In the table there are about 110,000 clones, 70% to 90% of which are singletons. The material sequenced was peripheral blood, taken on day 0 of AZD1222 vaccination. These receptor sequences come from an adult in good health.

V gene TRBV27 combines with J gene TRBJ2-1; 7 nucleotides align to TRBD1. Losses at the gene ends were 5 bases for V and 2 bases for J; bases not matched to a gene: 18. This CDR3 region has 19 residues. The germline V gene has CDR1 MNHEY and CDR2 SMNVEV (reference sequence). As DNA, the CDR3 is TGTGCCAGCAGTCACAGACAGGGACGAGGGATATGGCCCTACAATGAGCAGTTCTTC. Encoded protein: CASSHRQGRGIWPYNEQFF.

This sequence joins TRBV7-9 and TRBJ1-2, with D maybe TRBD1 (6 bases). Germline V gene data show CDR1 as SEHNR and CDR2 as FQNEAQ (reference sequence). The CDR3 is 17 residues long. V dropped 1 base and J dropped 4 bases, with 19 bases sitting between them. CDR3 region: CASSLGLNAGAAYGYTF. DNA for the CDR3: TGTGCCAGCAGCTTAGGGTTAAATGCAGGGGCCGCCTATGGCTACACCTTC.

The chain employs TRBV4-3 and TRBJ2-7; TRBD1 matches 11 bases. After removal of 1 base from V and 3 bases from J, the junction contained 8 bases not matched to a gene. This CDR3 comprises 17 residues. Germline lookup yields CDR1 LGHNA and CDR2 YSLEER. The CDR3 DNA reads TGCGCCAGCAGCCAAGTGGGACCGGGACAGGGGGTCTACGAGCAGTACTTC. Translating it yields CASSQVGPGQGVYEQYF.

This chain's CDR3 is CASSQATEAFF. The CDR3 region has the DNA TGCGCCAGCAGCCAAGCCACTGAAGCTTTCTTT. The chain links TRBV4-1 to TRBJ1-1; D uncertain. CDR1 and CDR2 from the germline V gene are MGHRA and YSYEKL. This CDR3 is 11 amino acids long. Between the trimmed V and J ends, which lost 1 base and 4 bases, there was a span of 1 base.

This chain joins TRBV3-1 (or the pseudogene TRBV3-2) and TRBJ1-3, with D uncertain. V was trimmed by 3 bases and J by 1 base, leaving 7 bases between them. This CDR3 comprises 14 residues. Germline loops: CDR1 LGHDT, CDR2 YNNKEL (reference sequence). CDR3 nucleotides: TGTGCCAGCAGCCACGCAGGATCTGGAAACACCATATATTTT. Its translation: CASSHAGSGNTIYF.

CDR3 DNA: TGTGCCAGTAGACCCCCGGGACTAGCCGGAGATACGCAGTATTTT. Translating it yields CASRPPGLAGDTQYF. The V gene is TRBV19, the J gene TRBJ2-3; 9 bases map to TRBD2. CDR3 length: 15 residues. Germline CDR1 LNHDA, CDR2 SQIVND (reference sequence). After removal of 6 bases from V and 5 bases from J, the junction contained 9 bases not matched to a gene.

The chain carries TRBV28 and TRBJ2-1, with 8 bases that match TRBD1. Germline V gene lookup returns CDR1 MDHEN and CDR2 SYDVKM. This CDR3 is built from 15 residues. V lost 2 bases, J lost 9 bases, and 9 bases stayed unmatched. CDR3 amino acids: CASSLPTGAPGEQFF. The CDR3 coding sequence is TGTGCCAGCAGTTTACCGACAGGGGCCCCTGGTGAGCAGTTCTTC. Drawing the rest from reference TRBV28 and TRBJ2-1, the complete variable domain is DVKVTQSSRYLVKRTGEKVFLECVQDMDHENMFWYRQDPGLGLRLIYFSYDVKMKEKGDIPEGYSVSREKKERFSLILESASTNQTSMYLCASSLPTGAPGEQFFGPGTRLTVL.

V gene TRBV19 combines with J gene TRBJ2-6, with 9 nucleotides matching TRBD1. The CDR3 has 17 amino acids. Looked up from germline, CDR1 is LNHDA and CDR2 is SQIVND (reference sequence). Trimming cost V 4 bases and J 0 bases; bases outside gene matches: 4. The CDR3 loop reads CASSRPTGGSGANVLTF. DNA of the CDR3: TGTGCCAGTAGTAGACCGACAGGGGGCTCTGGGGCCAACGTCCTGACTTTC.

The chain is built from TRBV14 and TRBJ2-5; 10 nucleotides agree with TRBD1. The CDR3 consists of 16 residues. Looked up from germline, CDR1 is SGHDN and CDR2 is FVKESK. Trimming at V came to 5 bases and at J to 5 bases, leaving 11 bases not matched to a gene. The CDR3 bases are TGTGCCAGCAGCTACACGGGACAGGGGCTGCGGGAGACCCAGTACTTC. Its protein is CASSYTGQGLRETQYF. Full variable domain (rest looked up from reference TRBV14 and TRBJ2-5): EAGVTQFPSHSVIEKGQTVTLRCDPISGHDNLYWYRRVMGKEIKFLLHFVKESKQDESGMPNNRFLAERTGGTYSTLKVQPAELEDSGVYFCASSYTGQGLRETQYFGPGTRLLVL.

CDR3 in amino acids: CSASITEAFF. CDR3 nucleotide sequence: TGCAGTGCTAGTATTACTGAAGCTTTCTTT. The V call is TRBV20-1, the J call TRBJ1-1; no clear D gene. Looked up from germline, CDR1 is DFQATT and CDR2 is SNEGSKA (reference sequence). This CDR3 has 10 residues. Trimming removed 3 bases at V and 5 bases at J, with 4 bases between.

There are a few counts of this clone. V is TRBV5-1 and J is TRBJ2-2, with D tentatively TRBD1 or TRBD2 (5 bases each). The CDR3 extends over 17 amino acids. The V and J ends lost 0 bases and 0 bases respectively, with 12 bases between them. CDR1 and CDR2 from the germline V gene are SGHRS and YFSETQ. The CDR3 DNA reads as TGCGCCAGCAGCTTGGTTTCCGGGGCCTCGAACACCGGGGAGCTGTTTTTT. Its protein product is CASSLVSGASNTGELFF.

This clone was observed a handful of times. V is TRBV19 and J is TRBJ1-4; D is possibly TRBD1 (6 bases). The CDR3 totals 15 residues. Germline assignment: CDR1 LNHDA and CDR2 SQIVND (reference sequence). Trimming pared 5 bases from V and 2 bases from J, leaving 12 bases between. The CDR3 nucleotides are TGTGCCAGTAGTCGGCCCGGACAGACTAATGAAAAACTGTTTTTT. It translates to CASSRPGQTNEKLFF. The complete variable domain, with remaining parts taken from reference TRBV19 and TRBJ1-4, reads DGGITQSPKYLFRKEGQNVTLSCEQNLNHDAMYWYRQDPGQGLRLIYYSQIVNDFQKGDIAEGYSVSREKKESFPLTVTSAQKNPTAFYLCASSRPGQTNEKLFFGSGTQLSVL.

The rearrangement uses TRBV11-2 and TRBJ2-1; TRBD2 matches 13 bases. The CDR3 runs 18 residues. Germline CDR1 is SGHAT and CDR2 is FQNNGV. The J segment lost 9 bases and the V segment lost 2 bases, leaving 13 bases of the junction unmatched. CDR3 residues: CASSLRTSGRAGVSEQFF. The DNA for the CDR3 is TGTGCCAGCAGCTTACGTACTAGCGGGAGGGCCGGGGTGAGTGAGCAGTTCTTC.

The gene calls are TRBV7-6 and TRBJ1-1; 8 bases map to TRBD1. The CDR3 sequence is 14 residues long. The germline V gene encodes CDR1 SGHVS and CDR2 FNYEAQ. Unmatched junction bases numbered 5, after V lost 1 base and J lost 7 bases. This CDR3 is CASSLVSDRGEAFF. Written as DNA, the CDR3 is TGTGCCAGCAGCTTAGTTTCAGACAGGGGTGAAGCTTTCTTT.

This chain joins TRBV6-1 and TRBJ1-5; no clear D. V shed 0 bases and J shed 4 bases, with 1 base lying between them. This CDR3 has 12 residues. The germline V gene encodes CDR1 MNHNS and CDR2 SASEGT. CDR3: CASSEANQPQHF. The CDR3 DNA follows: TGTGCCAGCAGTGAAGCAAATCAGCCCCAGCATTTT.

The chain links TRBV14 to TRBJ2-1; 13 nucleotides match TRBD2. J was trimmed by 6 bases and V by 3 bases; bases with no gene match: 2. The CDR3 sequence is 15 residues long. The germline gives CDR1 SGHDN, CDR2 FVKESK. The CDR3 region has the DNA TGTGCCAGCAGCCAGACTAGCGGGAGGATCAATGAGCAGTTCTTC. Its translation is CASSQTSGRINEQFF.